What follows describes a single T cell receptor beta chain. The data belong to a study of cytomegalovirus exposure and HLA in healthy donors. The germline gives CDR1 SNHLY, CDR2 FYNNEI. Trimming shortened V by 8 bases and J by 6 bases, and 16 bases separated the two germline ends. The CDR3 has 13 amino acids. TCRdb's table, derived via immunoSEQ multiplex PCR, lists solely in-frame clones and lacks some. The data show tens of thousands of clones, with approximately 90% seen just once and 1.4% held by the top ten. V gene TRBV2 combines with J gene TRBJ1-1; D is uncertain. This clonotype originated in a man aged 18 to 35 in good health and CMV-seronegative. Material: PBMCs. This CDR3 reads CASSFFGSPEAFF. CDR3 in DNA: TGTGCCAGCTCTTTTTTTGGGAGCCCTGAAGCTTTCTTT.